The present T cell receptor (beta chain) was sequenced within a study of cytomegalovirus exposure and HLA in healthy donors. Background on the study: Inside one of the first data releases sat about 91 million unique TCRs taken from HLA-typed donors.

As to this clone: Its antigen is unidentified.

With 60 Vbeta and 13 Jbeta primers, the PCR was carried out. The assay was immunoSEQ multiplex PCR, and TCRdb's table has in-frame clones only and misses some. The sample includes 180,000 or so clones, 79% of them seen just once. Findings of the study overall: With high specificity and sensitivity, the classifier reportedly diagnosed cytomegalovirus status. Differences between HLA loci emerged in a later analysis of TCR association rates, with DRB1 most and HLA-C fewest.

The CDR3 has 15 residues. The V segment lost 0 bases and the J segment 4 bases; nucleotides outside the gene matches: 4. The germline V gene has CDR1 LGHNA and CDR2 YSLEER. This receptor was obtained from a woman in her forties or fifties in good health and CMV-seronegative. This chain links TRBV4-3 with TRBJ2-3, with TRBD2 matching 7 bases. Sequenced sample: PBMCs. The CDR3 DNA is TGCGCCAGCAGCCAAGAGGGAGGGGCCGCAGATACGCAGTATTTT. This translates into CASSQEGGAADTQYF.